One and the same sample provided the 27 T cell receptor beta chains below, sequenced in a study of T cells in localized non-small cell lung cancer. Sequencing was performed with immunoSEQ multiplex PCR; in TCRdb, only in-frame clones are kept and a portion is missing. This sample has about 83,000 clones, with 80% found just once. The sequenced sample was peripheral blood, obtained before any cancer treatment. These receptors originate from a female donor older than 55 with stage I lung adenocarcinoma.

This sequence joins TRBV28 and TRBJ2-1, with TRBD1 matching over 9 bases. The ends lost 5 bases at V and 2 bases at J; junction bases unmatched: 10. The CDR3 is 17 amino acids. Germline V gene data show CDR1 as MDHEN and CDR2 as SYDVKM. The CDR3 sequence is CASSPFPGTGPYNEQFF. DNA for the CDR3: TGTGCCAGCAGTCCGTTCCCGGGGACAGGGCCCTACAATGAGCAGTTCTTC.

This clone was detected only a few times. The rearrangement joins TRBV7-3 to TRBJ2-1; the D is unclear. Trimming took off 3 bases at V and 3 bases at J, with 9 bases between the two ends. Germline values: CDR1 SGHTA, CDR2 FQGTGA. The CDR3 has 14 amino acids. CDR3 bases: TGTGCCAGCAGCTTTAGTCCGCTCTACAATGAGCAGTTCTTC. Protein: CASSFSPLYNEQFF.

This clone has just a few counts. The chain couples TRBV6-5 to TRBJ1-2, with D unresolved. V was trimmed by 5 bases and J by 4 bases, leaving 17 bases between them. Per the germline V gene, CDR1 is MNHEY and CDR2 is SVGAGI. This CDR3 contains 15 residues. CDR3 residues: CASSRGATGTYGYTF. The CDR3 DNA reads as TGTGCCAGCAGTCGGGGAGCGACTGGTACCTATGGCTACACCTTC.

The rearrangement joins TRBV7-6 to TRBJ2-7, with 9 bases that match TRBD1. Trimming removed 3 bases from V and 6 bases from J; junction bases left unmatched: 3. Germline assignment: CDR1 SGHVS and CDR2 FNYEAQ. This CDR3 is built from 13 residues. The CDR3 here is CASSLGQGVEQYF. The CDR3 DNA reads TGTGCCAGCAGCTTGGGACAGGGAGTCGAGCAGTACTTC. The whole variable domain, filled in from reference TRBV7-6 and TRBJ2-7, reads GAGVSQSPRYKVTKRGQDVALRCDPISGHVSLYWYRQALGQGPEFLTYFNYEAQQDKSGLPNDRFSAERPEGSISTLTIQRTEQRDSAMYRCASSLGQGVEQYFGPGTRLTVT.

The chain links TRBV19 to TRBJ1-2; D is undetermined. Trimming took off 3 bases at V and 0 bases at J, with 14 bases between the two ends. This CDR3 contains 16 residues. The germline V gene has CDR1 LNHDA and CDR2 SQIVND (reference sequence). The CDR3 DNA reads TGTGCCAGTAGTATGGCGTCAGGCGGACCTAACTATGGCTACACCTTC. Protein sequence: CASSMASGGPNYGYTF.

This chain joins TRBV4-2 and TRBJ2-6; tentatively, D is TRBD1 (5 bases). Germline CDR1 is LGHNA and CDR2 is YNFKEQ. V gave up 0 bases and J gave up 4 bases, with 10 bases separating them. This CDR3 comprises 16 residues. The CDR3 DNA follows: TGTGCCAGCAGCCAAGATGGCAGGGCAGGGGCCAACGTCCTGACTTTC. Translated: CASSQDGRAGANVLTF.

V is TRBV7-2 and J is TRBJ2-2; D perhaps matches TRBD2 (7 bases). V lost 4 bases and J lost 6, with 18 bases in between. Germline assignment: CDR1 SGHTA and CDR2 FQGNSA. The CDR3 covers 16 residues. CDR3 in amino acids: CASSSRTGGGAGELFF. In nucleotides, the CDR3 is TGTGCCAGCAGCTCTAGGACTGGCGGGGGCGCCGGGGAGCTGTTTTTT.

This clone was observed a few times. The J gene is TRBJ1-1, the V gene TRBV2, with 8 positions matching TRBD1. J was trimmed by 4 bases and V by 3 bases; bases with no gene match: 7. Per germline, CDR1 SNHLY and CDR2 FYNNEI. This CDR3 is 15 amino acids long. The CDR3 loop is CASSDPGGRSTEAFF. The DNA of the CDR3 is TGTGCCAGCAGTGACCCAGGGGGCCGAAGCACTGAAGCTTTCTTT. Drawing the rest from reference TRBV2 and TRBJ1-1, the complete variable domain is EPEVTQTPSHQVTQMGQEVILRCVPISNHLYFYWYRQILGQKVEFLVSFYNNEISEKSEIFDDQFSVERPDGSNFTLKIRSTKLEDSAMYFCASSDPGGRSTEAFFGQGTRLTVV.

The chain carries TRBV30 and TRBJ2-7; D may be TRBD1 (5 bases). Germline V gene sequence: CDR1 GTSNPN, CDR2 SVGIG (reference sequence). Deletions cut 5 bases from V and 2 bases from J, with 13 bases between. There are 13 residues in the CDR3. The CDR3: CAWADSFPYEQYF. Written as DNA, the CDR3 is TGTGCCTGGGCCGACAGTTTTCCCTACGAGCAGTACTTC.

This chain joins TRBV19 and TRBJ1-1; no firm D call. Trimming left V 9 bases short and J 0 bases short, with 17 bases between. Per the germline V gene, CDR1 is LNHDA and CDR2 is SQIVND (reference sequence). The CDR3 is 15 residues long. The CDR3 loop reads CASTLYGGLNTEAFF. Written as DNA, the CDR3 is TGTGCCAGCACTCTGTACGGAGGTCTGAACACTGAAGCTTTCTTT. Filled out from reference TRBV19 and TRBJ1-1, the complete variable domain reads DGGITQSPKYLFRKEGQNVTLSCEQNLNHDAMYWYRQDPGQGLRLIYYSQIVNDFQKGDIAEGYSVSREKKESFPLTVTSAQKNPTAFYLCASTLYGGLNTEAFFGQGTRLTVV.

The rearrangement joins TRBV9 to TRBJ2-7; TRBD1 might be the D (5 bases). Trimming stripped 0 bases from V and 6 bases from J, with 16 bases between. CDR3 length: 15 residues. The germline V gene encodes CDR1 SGDLS and CDR2 YYNGEE. CDR3 in DNA: TGTGCCAGCAGCGTAGAGCCCCAGGGCAAGTCCGAGCAGTACTTC. This sequence encodes CASSVEPQGKSEQYF.

In its sample, this clone was seen once. The chain carries TRBV10-3 and TRBJ1-1, with 10 bases lining up with TRBD1. The trim removed 5 bases at V and 0 bases at J, leaving 6 bases unmatched. This CDR3 is 16 amino acids long. Germline V gene sequence: CDR1 ENHRY, CDR2 SYGVKD. For the CDR3, the DNA is TGTGCCATCAGTACCCGGGACAGGGGTTTGAACACTGAAGCTTTCTTT. As protein: CAISTRDRGLNTEAFF.

V gene TRBV7-8 combines with J gene TRBJ2-5; no definite D call. Deletions cut 3 bases from V and 2 bases from J, with 1 base between. CDR1 and CDR2 from the germline V gene are SGHVS and FQNEAQ. The CDR3 consists of 11 residues. CDR3 nucleotide sequence: TGTGCCAGCAGCTTTCAAGAGACCCAGTACTTC. Protein sequence: CASSFQETQYF.

The table lists this clone with a few counts. The V and J genes are TRBV28 and TRBJ2-1, with 13 bases fitting TRBD2. V lost 7 bases, J lost 4 bases, and 13 bases stayed unmatched. The CDR3 totals 18 residues. Germline loops: CDR1 MDHEN, CDR2 SYDVKM. This chain's CDR3 is CASTPELGTSGKYNEQFF. The CDR3 DNA follows: TGTGCCAGCACCCCCGAGCTCGGGACTAGCGGGAAATACAATGAGCAGTTCTTC.

The CDR3 DNA follows: TGTGCCAGTAGCCCAGCTAAACCGGGACTAGTCGTTCCCGGGGAGCTGTTTTTT. Amino acids: CASSPAKPGLVVPGELFF. This chain links TRBV19 with TRBJ2-2, with TRBD2 matching 8 bases. This CDR3 spans 18 amino acids. After removal of 6 bases from V and 6 bases from J, the junction contained 18 bases not matched to a gene. Per the germline V gene, CDR1 is LNHDA and CDR2 is SQIVND (reference sequence).

For the CDR3, the DNA is TGTGCCAGCAGTTTATTGGGGCGAGGGGGTGGCTACACCTTC. This encodes CASSLLGRGGGYTF. The gene calls are TRBV27 and TRBJ1-2; TRBD1 is a possible D gene (6 bases). CDR1 is MNHEY and CDR2 is SMNVEV in the germline V gene (reference sequence). CDR3 length: 14 amino acids. V was shortened by 1 base and J by 7 bases, with 13 bases between the two germline ends.

The CDR3 sequence is CASRPPPGNYGYTF. As DNA, the CDR3 is TGTGCCAGCAGGCCCCCCCCAGGGAACTATGGCTACACCTTC. The chain links TRBV6-4 to TRBJ1-2; the D gene is possibly TRBD1 (5 bases). Germline CDR1 MRHNA, CDR2 SNTAGT. The length of the CDR3 is 14 residues. Trimming shortened V by 6 bases and J by 2 bases, and 13 bases separated the two germline ends.

Only a few counts were recorded for this clone. The chain recombines TRBV18 with TRBJ2-1; 13 bases fit TRBD2. This CDR3 has 15 residues. The trim removed 3 bases at V and 6 bases at J, leaving 2 bases unmatched. Germline-derived CDR1 and CDR2 are KGHSH and LQKENI. In DNA form, the CDR3 reads TGTGCCAGCTCACCCGGGACTAGCGGGGCCAATGAGCAGTTCTTC. It yields the protein CASSPGTSGANEQFF.

The chain couples TRBV5-5 to TRBJ2-2; D is tentatively TRBD1 or TRBD2 (5 bases each). CDR1 SGHKS and CDR2 YYEKEE come from the germline V gene (reference sequence). This CDR3 region has 16 residues. The V gene lost 0 bases and the J gene lost 0 bases, with 9 bases spanning the gap. The CDR3 sequence: CASSLELGPNTGELFF. The CDR3 DNA reads TGTGCCAGCAGCTTGGAGCTGGGACCGAACACCGGGGAGCTGTTTTTT.

V and J are TRBV10-3 and TRBJ1-1, with D hard to call. This CDR3 contains 14 residues. V lost 3 bases, J lost 2 bases, and 10 bases lay in between. Germline V CDR1 and CDR2: ENHRY, SYGVKD. The CDR3 here is CAISEKAQNTEAFF. The DNA for the CDR3 is TGTGCCATCAGTGAAAAGGCACAAAACACTGAAGCTTTCTTT.

The chain joins TRBV5-1 to TRBJ1-1; 7 bases line up with TRBD1. Losses at the gene ends were 1 base for V and 3 bases for J; bases not matched to a gene: 15. Per germline, CDR1 SGHRS and CDR2 YFSETQ. This CDR3 contains 18 residues. The CDR3 here is CASSLRPTGRGVDTEAFF. The CDR3 region has the DNA TGCGCCAGCAGCTTGAGGCCGACAGGGCGAGGAGTGGACACTGAAGCTTTCTTT.

This chain links TRBV9 with TRBJ1-1; tentative D call: TRBD1 (5 bases). This CDR3 spans 15 amino acids. V dropped 4 bases and J dropped 4 bases, with 17 bases sitting between them. Per the germline V gene, CDR1 is SGDLS and CDR2 is YYNGEE. The CDR3 spells CASSPSGGGGTEAFF. In nucleotides, the CDR3 is TGTGCCAGCAGCCCCAGTGGGGGTGGGGGCACTGAAGCTTTCTTT.

The rearrangement links TRBV7-2 to TRBJ2-3; 8 nucleotides align to TRBD2. Germline CDR1 is SGHTA and CDR2 is FQGNSA. V was pared by 1 base and J by 4 bases, with 4 bases of the junction left unmatched. CDR3 length: 15 amino acids. This CDR3 reads CASSLVRGGPDTQYF. CDR3 sequence (DNA): TGTGCCAGCAGCTTAGTCCGGGGGGGCCCAGATACGCAGTATTTT.

The genes are TRBV7-2 and TRBJ2-7; a weak D match, TRBD2 (6 bases). CDR1 SGHTA and CDR2 FQGNSA come from the germline V gene. The length of the CDR3 is 13 residues. Trimming removed 1 base at V and 7 bases at J, with 11 bases between. Written as DNA, the CDR3 is TGTGCCAGCAGCTTAGATCCTGGGGGGGAGCAGTACTTC. Translation: CASSLDPGGEQYF. Drawing the rest from reference TRBV7-2 and TRBJ2-7, the complete variable domain is GAGVSQSPSNKVTEKGKDVELRCDPISGHTALYWYRQSLGQGLEFLIYFQGNSAPDKSGLPSDRFSAERTGGSVSTLTIQRTQQEDSAVYLCASSLDPGGEQYFGPGTRLTVT.

The chain uses TRBV7-2 and TRBJ1-5; 8 bases agree with TRBD1. V shed 5 bases, J shed 13 bases, and the junction held 7 bases outside the gene matches. This CDR3 region has 12 residues. The germline V gene has CDR1 SGHTA and CDR2 FQGNSA. The CDR3 DNA is TGTGCCAGCAGCACCCGGACAGGGTTTCAGCATTTT. Its translation: CASSTRTGFQHF. Complete variable domain (other parts from reference TRBV7-2 and TRBJ1-5): GAGVSQSPSNKVTEKGKDVELRCDPISGHTALYWYRQSLGQGLEFLIYFQGNSAPDKSGLPSDRFSAERTGGSVSTLTIQRTQQEDSAVYLCASSTRTGFQHFGDGTRLSIL.

This sequence joins TRBV30 and TRBJ2-6; D is perhaps TRBD1 or TRBD2 (6 bases each). This CDR3 contains 14 residues. V gave up 4 bases and J gave up 5 bases, with 12 bases separating them. Germline V CDR1 and CDR2: GTSNPN, SVGIG (reference sequence). CDR3 in amino acids: CAWTTGAWANVLTF. The CDR3 bases are TGTGCCTGGACCACGGGGGCCTGGGCCAACGTCCTGACTTTC.

This CDR3 reads CASSWGTGVLPTEAFF. In DNA, the CDR3 is TGTGCCAGCAGTTGGGGGACGGGGGTTTTGCCAACTGAAGCTTTCTTT. This chain connects TRBV27 to TRBJ1-1; a possible D gene is TRBD1 (5 bases). The CDR3 length is 16 residues. Germline V gene lookup returns CDR1 MNHEY and CDR2 SMNVEV (reference sequence). Trimming shortened V by 4 bases and J by 5 bases, and 20 bases separated the two germline ends.